The rows below give T cell receptor beta chains drawn from one sample of a study of OX40 agonist ivuxolimab in advanced cancers. The repertoire was sequenced with immunoSEQ multiplex PCR; TCRdb's copy has only in-frame clones and lacks some. Counted here are around 71,000 clones, roughly three quarters occurring once; the ten biggest clones make up about 5.4%. Sequences were derived from CD4+ or CD8+ T cells sorted from blood, sampled in a trial of the OX40 agonist ivuxolimab. The receptor source for this set is an adult with an advanced solid tumor such as melanoma, head and neck, liver or kidney cancer. CDR3s include the opening cysteine and the closing phenylalanine or tryptophan. The order of the fields is clone size, V gene, J gene, D gene, CDR3 protein, CDR3 DNA. The D gene is left open where the match is weak. For some rows the clone size is stated as once, few or many, or as a class when expanded; others skip it.

>.|TRBV5-1|TRBJ1-1|TRBD1
CASQSAGTGDTEAFF
TGCGCCAGCCAATCCGCCGGGACAGGGGACACTGAAGCTTTCTTT
>.|TRBV13|TRBJ1-3|.
CASSVSGNTIYF
TGTGCCAGCAGCGTCAGTGGAAACACCATATATTTT
>.|TRBV28|TRBJ2-6|.
CASSSHGSGANVLTF
TGTGCCAGCAGTTCTCACGGGTCTGGGGCCAACGTCCTGACTTTC
>once|TRBV18|TRBJ1-1|.
CASSQDGDTEAFF
TGTGCCAGCTCCCAGGACGGGGACACTGAAGCTTTCTTT
>.|TRBV5-1|TRBJ2-3|TRBD2
CASSLTIAGDTQYF
TGCGCCAGCAGCTTGACAATAGCGGGGGATACGCAGTATTTT
>once|TRBV6-1|TRBJ2-1|TRBD2
CASSESSGSYNEQFF
TGTGCCAGCAGTGAATCTAGCGGGAGCTACAATGAGCAGTTCTTC
>.|TRBV5-1|TRBJ2-3|.
CASSAFADTQYF
TGCGCCAGCAGCGCCTTCGCAGATACGCAGTATTTT
>.|TRBV27|TRBJ2-7|TRBD1
CASSLAGTGDYEQYF
TGTGCCAGCAGCCTTGCGGGGACAGGGGACTACGAGCAGTACTTC
>.|TRBV6-1|TRBJ1-2|.
CASSEVSSNYGYTF
TGTGCCAGCAGCGAAGTCAGCTCTAACTATGGCTACACCTTC
>.|TRBV4-1|TRBJ2-2|.
CASSQGWNTGELFF
TGCGCCAGCAGCCAAGGATGGAACACCGGGGAGCTGTTTTTT
>.|TRBV6-1|TRBJ1-5|.
CASRGPRDQPQHF
TGTGCCAGCCGGGGGCCGAGGGATCAGCCCCAGCATTTT
>.|TRBV6-5|TRBJ1-2|.
CASSYSRGGGYTF
TGTGCCAGCAGTTACTCGAGAGGAGGCGGCTACACCTTC
>.|TRBV27|TRBJ2-5|TRBD2
CASRPAGGETQYF
TGTGCCAGCAGACCAGCGGGAGGAGAGACCCAGTACTTC
>.|TRBV5-4|TRBJ2-3|.
CASSLDIDTQYF
TGTGCCAGCAGCTTGGATATAGATACGCAGTATTTT
>.|TRBV12-5|TRBJ2-3|TRBD2
CASGTGTSGYTDTQYF
TGTGCTAGTGGGACCGGGACTAGCGGTTACACAGATACGCAGTATTTT
>.|TRBV21-1|TRBJ1-5|.
CASSKNHLRSWGNQPQHF
TGTGCCAGCAGCAAAAATCACCTCCGCAGTTGGGGGAATCAGCCCCAGCATTTT
>.|TRBV4-1|TRBJ2-3|TRBD2
CASSQREGSTDTQYF
TGCGCCAGCAGCCAGCGGGAGGGAAGCACAGATACGCAGTATTTT
>.|TRBV18|TRBJ1-5|TRBD1
CASSPLPTGASNQPQHF
TGTGCCAGCTCACCACTACCGACAGGGGCCAGCAATCAGCCCCAGCATTTT
>.|TRBV27|TRBJ1-5|.
CASTSGGNQPQHF
TGTGCCAGCACCTCGGGGGGGAATCAGCCCCAGCATTTT
>.|TRBV9|TRBJ2-5|TRBD2
CASSARGRQETQYF
TGTGCCAGCAGCGCGCGGGGGAGACAAGAGACCCAGTACTTC
>.|TRBV5-1|TRBJ2-1|TRBD2
CASSLEAGGYNEQFF
TGCGCCAGCAGCTTGGAGGCGGGAGGATACAATGAGCAGTTCTTC
>many|TRBV29-1|TRBJ2-7|TRBD2
CSVEGAGDEQYF
TGCAGCGTTGAAGGCGCGGGGGACGAGCAGTACTTC
>.|TRBV7-2|TRBJ2-5|.
CASAPPRVDATQYF
TGTGCCAGCGCTCCCCCCAGGGTCGACGCGACCCAGTACTTC
>once|TRBV5-1|TRBJ2-7|TRBD2
CASSPWPVGGTSGSYEQYF
TGCGCCAGCAGCCCATGGCCGGTTGGTGGAACTAGCGGGTCCTACGAGCAGTACTTC
>.|TRBV5-4|TRBJ1-1|TRBD1
CASSWGQGRKNTEAFF
TGTGCCAGCAGCTGGGGACAGGGAAGAAAGAACACTGAAGCTTTCTTT
>once|TRBV5-1|TRBJ1-5|TRBD1
CASSLGGQTLLEPQHF
TGCGCCAGCAGCTTGGGGGGACAGACCTTGTTGGAGCCCCAGCATTTT
>.|TRBV28|TRBJ2-5|.
CASSPLAGLGETQYF
TGTGCCAGCAGTCCCCTGGCGGGGCTCGGAGAGACCCAGTACTTC
>.|TRBV28|TRBJ2-4|.
CAGKNIQYF
TGTGCCGGGAAAAACATTCAGTACTTC
>.|TRBV2|TRBJ2-1|.
CASSVGPLGYNEQFF
TGTGCCAGCAGTGTGGGCCCGCTGGGCTACAATGAGCAGTTCTTC
>.|TRBV5-1|TRBJ1-3|.
CASSLSSTAGNTIYF
TGCGCCAGCAGCTTGAGTTCGACAGCTGGAAACACCATATATTTT
>.|TRBV5-1|TRBJ2-5|.
CASTRSRGRETQYF
TGCGCCAGCACCCGGTCACGGGGGCGAGAGACCCAGTACTTC
>.|TRBV2|TRBJ1-5|.
CASSVGYQPQHF
TGTGCCAGCAGTGTTGGGTATCAGCCCCAGCATTTT
>.|TRBV5-1|TRBJ1-2|TRBD1
CASSWTGLDYGYTF
TGCGCCAGCAGCTGGACAGGGCTGGACTATGGCTACACCTTC
>.|TRBV7-2|TRBJ1-1|.
CASSPGPMNTEAFF
TGTGCCAGCAGCCCCGGACCGATGAACACTGAAGCTTTCTTT
>.|TRBV4-3|TRBJ2-5|.
CASSQDGRETQYF
TGCGCCAGCAGCCAAGATGGGCGAGAGACCCAGTACTTC
>.|TRBV7-2|TRBJ2-7|.
CASSLDRGGGYEQYF
TGTGCCAGCAGCTTAGACAGGGGGGGAGGGTACGAGCAGTACTTC
>.|TRBV2|TRBJ2-2|.
CASIPPPTNTGELFF
TGTGCCAGCATCCCCCCCCCGACTAACACCGGGGAGCTGTTTTTT
>.|TRBV5-1|TRBJ2-1|TRBD1
CASSWTGTGANNEQFF
TGCGCCAGCAGCTGGACCGGGACAGGGGCCAACAATGAGCAGTTCTTC
>few|TRBV6-5|TRBJ2-1|TRBD2
CASSYLGGRMGNEQFF
TGTGCCAGCAGTTATTTGGGCGGGAGAATGGGCAATGAGCAGTTCTTC
>.|TRBV29-1|TRBJ2-5|TRBD2
CSVGRRGVSGETQYF
TGCAGCGTTGGTCGGCGGGGGGTCTCAGGAGAGACCCAGTACTTC
>.|TRBV27|TRBJ2-7|TRBD2
CASSFSAPRGLAGIEQYF
TGTGCCAGCAGCTTCTCAGCTCCGAGAGGACTAGCGGGAATCGAGCAGTACTTC
>.|TRBV2|TRBJ1-2|TRBD1
CANGAGGYGYTF
TGTGCCAATGGGGCAGGGGGCTATGGCTACACCTTC
>.|TRBV28|TRBJ1-5|.
CALRDGSNQPQHF
TGTGCTCTGAGGGACGGGAGCAATCAGCCCCAGCATTTT
>.|TRBV28|TRBJ2-3|.
CASSLVFTDTQYF
TGTGCCAGCAGTTTGGTGTTCACAGATACGCAGTATTTT
>.|TRBV15|TRBJ2-5|.
CATSRDPLGGETQYF
TGTGCCACCAGCAGGGACCCCCTGGGAGGAGAGACCCAGTACTTC
>.|TRBV18|TRBJ2-3|TRBD2
CASSLPAGPPTDTQYF
TGTGCCAGCTCACTCCCAGCGGGGCCCCCTACAGATACGCAGTATTTT
>.|TRBV9|TRBJ1-2|TRBD1
CASSARDRGLYGYTF
TGTGCCAGCAGCGCCCGGGACAGGGGCCTCTATGGCTACACCTTC
>.|TRBV6-6|TRBJ2-7|TRBD1
CASSSRTGRREQYF
TGTGCCAGCAGTTCCCGGACAGGGAGGCGCGAGCAGTACTTC
>few|TRBV30|TRBJ1-1|.
CAWSSGGGTEAFF
TGTGCCTGGAGTTCGGGTGGTGGCACTGAAGCTTTCTTT